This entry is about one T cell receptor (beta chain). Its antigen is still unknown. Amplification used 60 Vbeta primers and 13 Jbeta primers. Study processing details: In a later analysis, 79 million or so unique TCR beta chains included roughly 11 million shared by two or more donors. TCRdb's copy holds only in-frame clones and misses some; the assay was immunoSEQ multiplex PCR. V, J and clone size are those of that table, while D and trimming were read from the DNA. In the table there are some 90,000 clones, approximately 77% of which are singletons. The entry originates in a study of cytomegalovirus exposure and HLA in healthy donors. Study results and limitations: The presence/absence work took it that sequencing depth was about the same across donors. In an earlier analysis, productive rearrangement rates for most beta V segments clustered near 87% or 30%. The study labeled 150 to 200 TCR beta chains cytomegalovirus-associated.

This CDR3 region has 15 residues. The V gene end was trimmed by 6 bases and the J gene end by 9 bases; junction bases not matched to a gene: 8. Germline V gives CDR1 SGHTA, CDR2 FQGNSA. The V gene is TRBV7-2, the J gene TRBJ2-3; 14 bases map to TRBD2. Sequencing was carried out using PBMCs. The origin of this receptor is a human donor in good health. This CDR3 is CASRSRLAGGGTQYF. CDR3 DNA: TGTGCCAGCAGGTCGCGACTAGCGGGGGGGGGAACGCAGTATTTT.